This T cell receptor beta chain was captured in a study of blood T cell repertoires in COVID-19. On the study more broadly: Collection of acute and convalescent COVID-19 samples took place in the United States, Italy and Spain. PBMCs, B-cell-depleted T cells, or T cells provided the cDNA or gDNA that made up the material.

This CDR3 region has 16 residues. V was clipped by 4 bases and J by 4 bases; unmatched bases: 12. Germline CDR1 reads SGDLS; CDR2 reads YYNGEE. TCRdb's copy holds only in-frame clones and misses some; the assay was immunoSEQ multiplex PCR. The table shows about 59,000 clones, with around nine tenths occurring only once. The J gene is TRBJ1-2, the V gene TRBV9, with 8 bases aligning to TRBD1. Sequenced input: peripheral blood. The source of this sequence is an elderly man with acute or convalescent COVID-19. CDR3 coding DNA: TGTGCCAGCAGCTCTAACCGGGACAGGAAGGTCTATGGCTACACCTTC. It encodes CASSSNRDRKVYGYTF.